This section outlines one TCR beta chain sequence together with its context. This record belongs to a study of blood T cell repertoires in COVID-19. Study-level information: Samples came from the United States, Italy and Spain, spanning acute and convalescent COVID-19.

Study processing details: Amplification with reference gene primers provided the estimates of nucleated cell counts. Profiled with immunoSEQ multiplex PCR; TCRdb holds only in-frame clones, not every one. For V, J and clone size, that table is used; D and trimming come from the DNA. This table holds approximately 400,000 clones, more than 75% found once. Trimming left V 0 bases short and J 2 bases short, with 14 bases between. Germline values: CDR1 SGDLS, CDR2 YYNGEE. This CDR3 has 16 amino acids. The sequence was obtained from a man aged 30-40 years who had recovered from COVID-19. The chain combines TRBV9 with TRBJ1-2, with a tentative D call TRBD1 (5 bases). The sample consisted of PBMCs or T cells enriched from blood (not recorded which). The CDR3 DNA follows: TGTGCCAGCAGCGTAGGGTCAGGGATACGGAACTATGGCTACACCTTC. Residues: CASSVGSGIRNYGYTF.